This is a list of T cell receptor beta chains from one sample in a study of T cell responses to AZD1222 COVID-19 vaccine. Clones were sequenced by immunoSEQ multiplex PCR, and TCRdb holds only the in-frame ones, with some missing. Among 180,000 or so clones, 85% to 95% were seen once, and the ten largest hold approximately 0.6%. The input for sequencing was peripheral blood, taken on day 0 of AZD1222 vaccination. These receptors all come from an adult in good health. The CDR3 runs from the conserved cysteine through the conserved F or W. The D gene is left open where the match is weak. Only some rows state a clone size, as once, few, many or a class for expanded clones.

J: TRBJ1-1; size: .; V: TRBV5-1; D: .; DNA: TGCGCCAGCAGCTTTAACCCTGTCGGGAACACTGAAGCTTTCTTT; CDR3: CASSFNPVGNTEAFF
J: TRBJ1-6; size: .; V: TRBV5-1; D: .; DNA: TGCGCCAGCAGCTTGGAGGGTGAAAATTCACCCCTCCACTTT; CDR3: CASSLEGENSPLHF
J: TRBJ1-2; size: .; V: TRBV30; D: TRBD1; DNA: TGTGCCTGGGGGGGGACAGCTCCTCGGAATGGCTACACCTTC; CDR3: CAWGGTAPRNGYTF
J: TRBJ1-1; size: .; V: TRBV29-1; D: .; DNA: TGCAGCGTTGTGGGGAGGCACACTGAAGCTTTCTTT; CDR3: CSVVGRHTEAFF
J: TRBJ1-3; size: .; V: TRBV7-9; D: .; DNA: TGTGCCAGCAGCTTAGTGGGACCGAGGGGAAACACCATATATTTT; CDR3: CASSLVGPRGNTIYF
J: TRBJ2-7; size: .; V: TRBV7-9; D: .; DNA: TGTGCCAGCAGCTTAGATGGCCCCTCTAACGAGCAGTACTTC; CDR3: CASSLDGPSNEQYF
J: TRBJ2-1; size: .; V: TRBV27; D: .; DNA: TGTGCCAGCAGTTCCAGGATCGGTTGGAATGAGCAGTTCTTC; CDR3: CASSSRIGWNEQFF
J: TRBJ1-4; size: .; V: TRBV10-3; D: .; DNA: TGTGCCATCCGGGGGGTTCATACTGAAAAACTGTTTTTT; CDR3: CAIRGVHTEKLFF
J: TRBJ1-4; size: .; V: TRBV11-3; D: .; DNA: TGTGCCAGCAGCTTATGGTTGGCTAATGAAAAACTGTTTTTT; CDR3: CASSLWLANEKLFF
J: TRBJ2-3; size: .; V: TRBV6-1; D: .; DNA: TGTGCCAGCAGTGACCCCATCCTTCGGTCTAGCACAGATACGCAGTATTTT; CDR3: CASSDPILRSSTDTQYF
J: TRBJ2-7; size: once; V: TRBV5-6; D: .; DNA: TGTGCCAGCAGCTTGGCCTTCTCAGGCTACGAGCAGTACTTC; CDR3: CASSLAFSGYEQYF
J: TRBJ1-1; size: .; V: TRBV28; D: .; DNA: TGTGCCAGCAGTTCCCAGAACACTGAAGCTTTCTTT; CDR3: CASSSQNTEAFF
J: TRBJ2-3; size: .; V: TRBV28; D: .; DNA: TGTGCCGGTTCTTTCGGGACGGTCAGCACAGATACGCAGTATTTT; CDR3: CAGSFGTVSTDTQYF
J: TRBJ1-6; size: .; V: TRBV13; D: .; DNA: TGTGCCAGCAGCTTAGGGGGTTCACCCCTCCACTTT; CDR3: CASSLGGSPLHF
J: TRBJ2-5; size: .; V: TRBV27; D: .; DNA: TGTGCCAGCAGTTTAAAGGGGTATACGGAAGAGTACCATGAGACCCAGTACTTC; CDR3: CASSLKGYTEEYHETQYF
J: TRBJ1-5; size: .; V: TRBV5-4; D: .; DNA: TGTGCCAGCAGCTTGCAGGGCAATCAGCCCCAGCATTTT; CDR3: CASSLQGNQPQHF
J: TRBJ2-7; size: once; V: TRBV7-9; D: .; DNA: TGTGCCAGCAGCTTATGGGGCAGGGTAAGCTCCTACGAGCAGTACTTC; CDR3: CASSLWGRVSSYEQYF
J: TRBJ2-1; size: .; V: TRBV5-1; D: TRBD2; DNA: TGCGCCAGCAGCTCCCGGACTAGCGGGAGGGACAATGAGCAGTTCTTC; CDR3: CASSSRTSGRDNEQFF
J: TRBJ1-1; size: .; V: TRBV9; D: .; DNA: TGTGCCAGCAGCGTAGCCTCGGACACTGAAGCTTTCTTT; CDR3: CASSVASDTEAFF
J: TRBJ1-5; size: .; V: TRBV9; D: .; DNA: TGTGCCAGCAGCGTGTCGGCAGGAGCTCAGCCCCAGCATTTT; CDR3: CASSVSAGAQPQHF
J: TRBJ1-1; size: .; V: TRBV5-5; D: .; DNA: TGTGCCAGCAGCTTGGGAAGCGAGAAAGCTTTCTTT; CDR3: CASSLGSEKAFF
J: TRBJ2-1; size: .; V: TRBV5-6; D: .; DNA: TGTGCCAGCAGCTTGGGGGGGAATGAGCAGTTCTTC; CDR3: CASSLGGNEQFF
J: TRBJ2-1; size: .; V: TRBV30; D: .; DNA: TGTGCCTACCTAGTCTACAATGAGCAGTTCTTC; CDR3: CAYLVYNEQFF
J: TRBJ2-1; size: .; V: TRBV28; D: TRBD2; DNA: TGTGCCAGCAGTTTCCCAGCGGGAGCCTACAATGAGCAGTTCTTC; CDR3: CASSFPAGAYNEQFF
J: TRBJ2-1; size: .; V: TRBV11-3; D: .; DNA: TGTGCCAGCAGCTTAAATGTGCTCGTAAATGAGCAGTTCTTC; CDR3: CASSLNVLVNEQFF
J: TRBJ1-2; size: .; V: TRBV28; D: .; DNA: TGTGCCAGCAGTTCAGGGGCGAACTATGGCTACACCTTC; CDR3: CASSSGANYGYTF
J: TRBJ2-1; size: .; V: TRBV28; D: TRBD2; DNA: TGTGCCAGCAGATTCCGACTAGCGGGGGAGGATGAGCAGTTCTTC; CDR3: CASRFRLAGEDEQFF
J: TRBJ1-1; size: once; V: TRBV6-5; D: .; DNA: TGTGCCAGCAGTTACGCTAAGGGGTTAGGGGCTTTCTTT; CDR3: CASSYAKGLGAFF
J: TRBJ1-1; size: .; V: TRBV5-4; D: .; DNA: TGTGCCAGCAGCTTCCCGGGCGAGGGTACTGAAGCTTTCTTT; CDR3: CASSFPGEGTEAFF
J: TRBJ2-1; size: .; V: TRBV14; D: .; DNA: TGTGCCAGCAGCCAAGATGGGGGGACCTACAATGAGCAGTTCTTC; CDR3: CASSQDGGTYNEQFF
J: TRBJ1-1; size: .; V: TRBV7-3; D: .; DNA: TGTGCCAGCAGCCCCCTCCCTAGGACAGAGAACACTGAAGCTTTCTTT; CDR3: CASSPLPRTENTEAFF
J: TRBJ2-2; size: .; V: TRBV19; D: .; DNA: TGTGCCAGTAGTATAGCAGGCAGGGTATCCGGGGAGCTGTTTTTT; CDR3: CASSIAGRVSGELFF
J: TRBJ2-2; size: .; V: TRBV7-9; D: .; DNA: TGTGCCAGCAGCTTCGGGGGAACCGGGGAGCTGTTTTTT; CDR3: CASSFGGTGELFF
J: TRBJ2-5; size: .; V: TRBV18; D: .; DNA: TGTGCCAGCTCACCAATGGGCGAGACCCAGTACTTC; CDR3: CASSPMGETQYF